One and the same sample provided the 3 T cell receptor beta chains below, sequenced in a study of technical replicates of blood from four donors. Only in-frame clones appear in the TCRdb table, and some are missing; sequencing was by immunoSEQ multiplex PCR. The sample yields 65,000 to 75,000 clones, around 85% seen once. The source material was PBMCs. The receptors were sampled from a human donor in good health. Some clones in this sample may be carry-over from other donors' samples.

The rearrangement uses TRBV7-2 and TRBJ2-1, with 9 positions matching TRBD2. J lost 9 bases, V lost 0 bases, and 0 bases had no gene match. The CDR3 sequence is 13 residues long. The germline CDR1 and CDR2 sequences are SGHTA and FQGNSA. The CDR3 loop is CASSLAREGEQFF. As DNA, the CDR3 is TGTGCCAGCAGCTTAGCGCGGGAGGGTGAGCAGTTCTTC.

This clone was seen a single time. This chain uses TRBV9 with TRBJ1-2; maybe TRBD1 (5 bases). The V gene's germline CDR1 is SGDLS and CDR2 YYNGEE. The length of the CDR3 is 15 residues. Trimming pared 3 bases from V and 4 bases from J, leaving 16 bases between. DNA for the CDR3: TGTGCCAGCAGCGCCCATCCGGACACTCGCTATGGCTACACCTTC. This encodes CASSAHPDTRYGYTF.

The gene calls are TRBV9 and TRBJ2-7; TRBD2 matches 12 bases. V lost 4 bases to trimming and J lost 7 bases; unmatched junction nucleotides: 9. Germline V gene lookup returns CDR1 SGDLS and CDR2 YYNGEE. There are 15 residues in the CDR3. The CDR3 region has the DNA TGTGCCAGCAGCCCCCTGACTAGCGGGAGTGAAGAGCAGTACTTC. It translates to CASSPLTSGSEEQYF.